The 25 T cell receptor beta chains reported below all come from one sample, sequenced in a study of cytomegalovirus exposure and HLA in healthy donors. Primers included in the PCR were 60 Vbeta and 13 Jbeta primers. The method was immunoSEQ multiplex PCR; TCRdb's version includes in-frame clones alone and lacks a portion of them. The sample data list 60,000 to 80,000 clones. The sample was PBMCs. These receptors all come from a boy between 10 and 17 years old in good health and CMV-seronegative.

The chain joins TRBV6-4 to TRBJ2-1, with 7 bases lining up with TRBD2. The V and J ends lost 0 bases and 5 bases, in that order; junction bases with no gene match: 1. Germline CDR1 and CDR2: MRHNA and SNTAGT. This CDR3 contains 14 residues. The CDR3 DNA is TGTGCCAGCAGTGACTCGGGAGGGGACAATGAGCAGTTCTTC. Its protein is CASSDSGGDNEQFF.

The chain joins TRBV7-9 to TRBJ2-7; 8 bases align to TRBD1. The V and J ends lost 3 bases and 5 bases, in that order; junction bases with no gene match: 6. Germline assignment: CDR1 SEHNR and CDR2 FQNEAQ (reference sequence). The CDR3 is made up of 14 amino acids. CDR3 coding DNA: TGTGCCAGCAGCTTGGCAGGGGGCGCGAACGAGCAGTACTTC. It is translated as CASSLAGGANEQYF.

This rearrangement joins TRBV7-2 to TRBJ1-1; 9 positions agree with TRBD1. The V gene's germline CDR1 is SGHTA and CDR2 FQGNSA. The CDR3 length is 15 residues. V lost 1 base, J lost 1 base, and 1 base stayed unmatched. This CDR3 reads CASSLVGQGNTEAFF. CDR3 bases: TGTGCCAGCAGCTTAGTGGGACAGGGGAACACTGAAGCTTTCTTT.

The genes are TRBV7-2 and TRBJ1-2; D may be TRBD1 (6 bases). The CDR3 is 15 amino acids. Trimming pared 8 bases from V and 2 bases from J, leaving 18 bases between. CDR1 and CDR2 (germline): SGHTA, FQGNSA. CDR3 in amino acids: CASLEGDRLNYGYTF. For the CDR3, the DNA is TGTGCCAGCTTAGAGGGAGACAGGCTCAACTATGGCTACACCTTC. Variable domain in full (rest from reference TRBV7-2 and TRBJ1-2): GAGVSQSPSNKVTEKGKDVELRCDPISGHTALYWYRQSLGQGLEFLIYFQGNSAPDKSGLPSDRFSAERTGGSVSTLTIQRTQQEDSAVYLCASLEGDRLNYGYTFGSGTRLTVV.

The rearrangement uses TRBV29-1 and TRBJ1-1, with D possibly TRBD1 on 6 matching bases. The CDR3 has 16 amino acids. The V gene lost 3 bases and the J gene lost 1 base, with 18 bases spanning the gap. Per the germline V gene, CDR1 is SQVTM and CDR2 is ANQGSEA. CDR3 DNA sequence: TGCAGCGTTGATGATGGCCCCAGGGGCCAGAACACTGAAGCTTTCTTT. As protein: CSVDDGPRGQNTEAFF.

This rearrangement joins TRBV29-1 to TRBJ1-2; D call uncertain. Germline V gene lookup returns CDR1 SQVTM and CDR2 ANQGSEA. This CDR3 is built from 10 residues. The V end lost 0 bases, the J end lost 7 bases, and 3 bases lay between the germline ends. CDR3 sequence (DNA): TGCAGCGTTGAAGAGGCTGGCTACACCTTC. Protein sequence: CSVEEAGYTF.

CDR3 sequence reads: CASSHPITGGQETQYF. CDR3 bases: TGTGCCAGCAGCCACCCGATAACGGGGGGGCAAGAGACCCAGTACTTC. The chain is built from TRBV7-7 and TRBJ2-5; 8 bases match TRBD2. Germline V gene sequence: CDR1 SSHAT, CDR2 FNYEAQ (reference sequence). This CDR3 is built from 16 residues. V lost 5 bases and J lost 2; bases outside the gene matches: 10. Full variable domain (missing parts from reference TRBV7-7 and TRBJ2-5): GAGVSQSPRYKVTKRGQDVTLRCDPISSHATLYWYQQALGQGPEFLTYFNYEAQPDKSGLPSDRFSAERPEGSISTLTIQRTEQRDSAMYRCASSHPITGGQETQYFGPGTRLLVL.

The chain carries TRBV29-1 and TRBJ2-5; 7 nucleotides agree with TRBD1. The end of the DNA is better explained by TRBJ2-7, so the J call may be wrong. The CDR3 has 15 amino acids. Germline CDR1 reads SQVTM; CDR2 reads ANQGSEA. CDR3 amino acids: CSVEGDSLSSYEQYF. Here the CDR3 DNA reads TGCAGCGTTGAGGGGGACAGTCTCAGCTCCTACGAGCAGTACTTC.

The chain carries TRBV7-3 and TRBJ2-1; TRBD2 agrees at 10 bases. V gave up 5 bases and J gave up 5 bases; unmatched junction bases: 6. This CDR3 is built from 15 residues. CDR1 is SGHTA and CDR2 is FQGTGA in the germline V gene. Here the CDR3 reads CASSPTSGINNEQFF. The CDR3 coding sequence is TGTGCCAGCAGCCCAACTAGCGGGATCAACAATGAGCAGTTCTTC.

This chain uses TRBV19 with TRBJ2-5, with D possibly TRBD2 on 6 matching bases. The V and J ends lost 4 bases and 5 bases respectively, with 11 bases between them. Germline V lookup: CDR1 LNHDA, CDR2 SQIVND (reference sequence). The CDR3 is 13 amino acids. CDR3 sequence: CASSNRGRETQYF. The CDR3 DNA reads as TGTGCCAGTAGTAACCGGGGGAGGGAGACCCAGTACTTC.

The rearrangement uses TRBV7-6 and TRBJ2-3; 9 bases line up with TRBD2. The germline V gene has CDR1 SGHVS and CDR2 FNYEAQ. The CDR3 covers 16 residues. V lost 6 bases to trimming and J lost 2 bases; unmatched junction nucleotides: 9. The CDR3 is CASRPPGTSNTDTQYF. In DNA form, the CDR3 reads TGTGCCAGCAGACCACCCGGGACTAGCAACACAGATACGCAGTATTTT. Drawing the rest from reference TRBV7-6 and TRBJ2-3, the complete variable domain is GAGVSQSPRYKVTKRGQDVALRCDPISGHVSLYWYRQALGQGPEFLTYFNYEAQQDKSGLPNDRFSAERPEGSISTLTIQRTEQRDSAMYRCASRPPGTSNTDTQYFGPGTRLTVL.

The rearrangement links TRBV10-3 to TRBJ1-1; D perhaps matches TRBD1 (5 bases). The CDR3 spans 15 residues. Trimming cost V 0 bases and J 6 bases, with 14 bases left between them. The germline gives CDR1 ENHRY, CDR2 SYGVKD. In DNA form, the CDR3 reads TGTGCCATCAGTGAGTCTCGGGCAGGGTGGCCTGAAGCTTTCTTT. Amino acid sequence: CAISESRAGWPEAFF.

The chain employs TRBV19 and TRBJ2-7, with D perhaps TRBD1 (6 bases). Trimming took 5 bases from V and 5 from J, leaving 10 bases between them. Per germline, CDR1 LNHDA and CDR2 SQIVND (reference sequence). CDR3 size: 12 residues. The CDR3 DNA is TGTGCCAGTAGTTACAGGGACCACGAGCAGTACTTC. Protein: CASSYRDHEQYF.

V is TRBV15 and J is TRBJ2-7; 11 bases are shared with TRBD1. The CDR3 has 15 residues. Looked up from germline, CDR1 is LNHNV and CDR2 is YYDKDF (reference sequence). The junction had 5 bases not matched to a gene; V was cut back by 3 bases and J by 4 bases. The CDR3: CATSRGTGGSYEQYF. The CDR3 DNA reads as TGTGCCACCAGCAGGGGGACAGGGGGATCTTACGAGCAGTACTTC. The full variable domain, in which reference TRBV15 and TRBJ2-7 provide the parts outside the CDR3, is DAMVIQNPRYQVTQFGKPVTLSCSQTLNHNVMYWYQQKSSQAPKLLFHYYDKDFNNEADTPDNFQSRRPNTSFCFLDIRSPGLGDTAMYLCATSRGTGGSYEQYFGPGTRLTVT.

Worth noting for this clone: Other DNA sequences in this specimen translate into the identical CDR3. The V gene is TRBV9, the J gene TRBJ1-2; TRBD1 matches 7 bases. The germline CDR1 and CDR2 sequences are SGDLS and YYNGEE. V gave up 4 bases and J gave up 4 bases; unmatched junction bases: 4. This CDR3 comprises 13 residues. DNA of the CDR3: TGTGCCAGCAGCCCAGACAGGGCCTATGGCTACACCTTC. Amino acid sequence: CASSPDRAYGYTF. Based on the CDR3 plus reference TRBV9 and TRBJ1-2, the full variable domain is DSGVTQTPKHLITATGQRVTLRCSPRSGDLSVYWYQQSLDQGLQFLIQYYNGEERAKGNILERFSAQQFPDLHSELNLSSLELGDSALYFCASSPDRAYGYTFGSGTRLTVV.

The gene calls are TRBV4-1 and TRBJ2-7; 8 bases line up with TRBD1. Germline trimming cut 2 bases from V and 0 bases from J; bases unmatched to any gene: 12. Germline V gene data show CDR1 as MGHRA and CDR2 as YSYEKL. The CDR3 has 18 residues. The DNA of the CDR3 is TGCGCCAGCAGCCAAAACCTCCTGGACAGGGCCATCTCCTACGAGCAGTACTTC. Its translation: CASSQNLLDRAISYEQYF.

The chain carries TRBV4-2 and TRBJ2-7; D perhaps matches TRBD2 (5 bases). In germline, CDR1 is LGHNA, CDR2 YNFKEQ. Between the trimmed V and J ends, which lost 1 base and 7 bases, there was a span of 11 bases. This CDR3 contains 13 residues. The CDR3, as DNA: TGTGCCAGCAGCCAAGTGGACTCGGGGGAGCAGTACTTC. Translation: CASSQVDSGEQYF.

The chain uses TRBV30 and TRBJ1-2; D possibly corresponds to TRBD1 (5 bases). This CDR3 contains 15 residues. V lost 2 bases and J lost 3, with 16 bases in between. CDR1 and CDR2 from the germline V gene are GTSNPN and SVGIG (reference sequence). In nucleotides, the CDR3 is TGTGCCTGGAGTCCCGCAGGGCGGGGGTACTATGGCTACACCTTC. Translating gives CAWSPAGRGYYGYTF.

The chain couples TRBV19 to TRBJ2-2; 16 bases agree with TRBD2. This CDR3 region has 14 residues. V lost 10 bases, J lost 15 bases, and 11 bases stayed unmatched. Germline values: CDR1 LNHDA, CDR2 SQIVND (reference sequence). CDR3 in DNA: TGTGCCACCGACCCGGGACTAGCGGGAGGGATGGTGTTTTTT. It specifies CATDPGLAGGMVFF.

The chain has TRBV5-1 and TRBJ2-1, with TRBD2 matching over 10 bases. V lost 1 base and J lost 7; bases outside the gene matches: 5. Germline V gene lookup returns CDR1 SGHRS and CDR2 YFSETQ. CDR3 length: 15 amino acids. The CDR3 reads CASSLSGGAWNEQFF. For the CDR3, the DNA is TGCGCCAGCAGCTTGAGCGGGGGGGCCTGGAATGAGCAGTTCTTC.

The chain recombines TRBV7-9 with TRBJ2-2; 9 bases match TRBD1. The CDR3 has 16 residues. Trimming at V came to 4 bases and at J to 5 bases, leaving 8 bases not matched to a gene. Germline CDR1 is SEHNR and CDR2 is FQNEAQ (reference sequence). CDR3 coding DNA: TGTGCCAGCAGCTCGGACAGGGGTATAATGACCGGGGAGCTGTTTTTT. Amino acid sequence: CASSSDRGIMTGELFF.

The CDR3 is CASSSLGYEQYF. The DNA for the CDR3 is TGTGCCAGCAGCTCGCTCGGGTACGAGCAGTACTTC. The chain joins TRBV7-2 to TRBJ2-7; no firm D call. The CDR3 extends over 12 amino acids. The V gene lost 4 bases and the J gene lost 4 bases, with 8 bases spanning the gap. Looked up from germline, CDR1 is SGHTA and CDR2 is FQGNSA.

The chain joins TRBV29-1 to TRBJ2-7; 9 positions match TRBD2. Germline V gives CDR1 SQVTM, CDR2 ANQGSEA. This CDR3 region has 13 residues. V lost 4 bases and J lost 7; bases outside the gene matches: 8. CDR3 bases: TGCAGCGTTGGCATTGCGGGGGGGAGGGAGCAGTACTTC. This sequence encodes CSVGIAGGREQYF.

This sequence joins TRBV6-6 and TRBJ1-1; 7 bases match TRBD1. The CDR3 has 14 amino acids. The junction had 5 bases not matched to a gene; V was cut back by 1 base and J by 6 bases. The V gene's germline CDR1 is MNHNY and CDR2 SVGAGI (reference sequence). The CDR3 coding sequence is TGTGCCAGCAGTTACTTCAACAGGGGAGCTGAAGCTTTCTTT. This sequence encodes CASSYFNRGAEAFF.

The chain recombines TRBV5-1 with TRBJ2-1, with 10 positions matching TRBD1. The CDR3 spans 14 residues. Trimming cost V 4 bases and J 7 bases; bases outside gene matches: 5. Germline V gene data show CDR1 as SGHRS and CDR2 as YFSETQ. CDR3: CASSEGTGVNEQFF. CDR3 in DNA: TGCGCCAGCAGCGAAGGGACAGGGGTAAATGAGCAGTTCTTC.